This passage covers 21 T cell receptor beta chains from one sample sequenced in a study of T cell responses to AZD1222 COVID-19 vaccine. Sequencing used immunoSEQ multiplex PCR; TCRdb keeps in-frame clones, though not all of them. Seen here are about 100,000 clones, 85% to 90% observed once, and the top ten hold over 15%. Sequenced here: peripheral blood, sampled on day 0 of AZD1222 vaccination. All receptors derive from an adult in good health.

This chain uses TRBV5-1 with TRBJ1-3; 7 bases fit TRBD1. This CDR3 region has 14 residues. Germline-derived CDR1 and CDR2 are SGHRS and YFSETQ. J lost 4 bases, V lost 3 bases, and 4 bases had no gene match. The CDR3 spells CASSYGTEGNTIYF. CDR3 nucleotides: TGCGCCAGCAGCTATGGGACAGAGGGAAACACCATATATTTT.

The chain combines TRBV7-3 with TRBJ1-2; tentative D call: TRBD1 (6 bases). Germline V gene data show CDR1 as SGHTA and CDR2 as FQGTGA. Trimming took 2 bases from V and 10 from J, leaving 17 bases between them. The CDR3 loop spans 14 amino acids. The CDR3 nucleotides read TGTGCCAGCAGCTTAGTAGGGGGTGAGGATCCCTACACCTTC. It encodes CASSLVGGEDPYTF.

This clone occurred once. The chain links TRBV6-5 to TRBJ1-5; the D is unclear. V was shortened by 6 bases and J by 0 bases, with 6 bases between the two germline ends. The CDR3 length is 13 residues. The germline gives CDR1 MNHEY, CDR2 SVGAGI. The DNA for the CDR3 is TGTGCCAGCAGACACTATAGCAATCAGCCCCAGCATTTT. Its translation: CASRHYSNQPQHF.

V is TRBV10-1 and J is TRBJ2-1; 7 positions match TRBD1. Germline values: CDR1 WNHNN, CDR2 SYGVQD (reference sequence). After removal of 3 bases from V and 6 bases from J, the junction contained 11 bases not matched to a gene. The CDR3 is 16 amino acids. Here the CDR3 reads CASSDQGQSNPNEQFF. In DNA, the CDR3 is TGCGCCAGCAGTGACCAGGGACAGTCGAATCCCAATGAGCAGTTCTTC.

This clone was seen once. In DNA form, the CDR3 reads TGCAGCGTTGCTGACAGGGGCGCTTCGCCCCTCCACTTT. It codes for CSVADRGASPLHF. The chain uses TRBV29-1 and TRBJ1-6; TRBD1 agrees at 8 bases. The CDR3 runs 13 residues. Germline CDR1 SQVTM, CDR2 ANQGSEA. V trimming: 4 bases; J trimming: 13 bases; junction bases outside the gene matches: 9. Filled out from reference TRBV29-1 and TRBJ1-6, the complete variable domain reads SAVISQKPSRDICQRGTSLTIQCQVDSQVTMMFWYRQQPGQSLTLIATANQGSEATYESGFVIDKFPISRPNLTFSTLTVSNMSPEDSSIYLCSVADRGASPLHFGNGTRLTVT.

The chain employs TRBV9 and TRBJ1-1, with a possible D match to TRBD1 (5 bases). The germline V gene has CDR1 SGDLS and CDR2 YYNGEE. This CDR3 is built from 12 residues. Trimming removed 7 bases at V and 8 bases at J, with 15 bases between. CDR3 sequence (DNA): TGTGCCAGCCGCAAGACAGAATCCGAAGCTTTCTTT. Translation: CASRKTESEAFF.

The chain couples TRBV7-9 to TRBJ1-6; 8 bases map to TRBD1. The CDR3 is 17 amino acids. Germline assignment: CDR1 SEHNR and CDR2 FQNEAQ (reference sequence). Germline trimming cut 1 base from V and 4 bases from J; bases unmatched to any gene: 6. CDR3 in amino acids: CASSLGAGGRYNSPLHF. In DNA, the CDR3 is TGTGCCAGCAGCTTAGGTGCAGGGGGCAGGTATAATTCACCCCTCCACTTT.

CDR3 loop: CASSPPQVNGYTF. The CDR3 coding sequence is TGTGCCAGCTCACCACCCCAGGTTAATGGCTACACCTTC. The rearrangement uses TRBV18 and TRBJ1-2; D gene ambiguous. The ends were cut back, 0 bases at V and 6 bases at J, with 8 bases in the middle. Germline-derived CDR1 and CDR2 are KGHSH and LQKENI. The CDR3 has 13 residues.

The genes are TRBV2 and TRBJ1-2, with D hard to call. V lost 6 bases to trimming and J lost 8 bases, with 22 bases between them. The CDR3 contains 15 residues. Germline CDR1 SNHLY, CDR2 FYNNEI. CDR3 DNA: TGTGCCAGCAGATTTGCTATTGATCCATCTTGGGGCTACACCTTC. It codes for CASRFAIDPSWGYTF. Filled out from reference TRBV2 and TRBJ1-2, the complete variable domain reads EPEVTQTPSHQVTQMGQEVILRCVPISNHLYFYWYRQILGQKVEFLVSFYNNEISEKSEIFDDQFSVERPDGSNFTLKIRSTKLEDSAMYFCASRFAIDPSWGYTFGSGTRLTVV.

The chain combines TRBV5-1 with TRBJ1-1, with TRBD1 identical over 8 bases. The CDR3 length is 16 residues. V lost 0 bases and J lost 4; bases outside the gene matches: 8. Germline assignment: CDR1 SGHRS and CDR2 YFSETQ. CDR3 protein: CASSLALTGDGTEAFF. The DNA of the CDR3 is TGCGCCAGCAGCTTGGCTCTGACAGGGGACGGCACTGAAGCTTTCTTT.

A single count supports this clone. The chain carries TRBV12-5 and TRBJ1-1; no clear D. This CDR3 is built from 13 residues. Trimming shortened V by 6 bases and J by 0 bases, and 8 bases separated the two germline ends. CDR1 and CDR2 (germline): LGHNT, FRNRAP. The CDR3 loop reads CASGADMNTEAFF. The CDR3 DNA sequence: TGTGCTAGTGGGGCAGATATGAACACTGAAGCTTTCTTT.

V is TRBV16 and J is TRBJ1-1; weak D call: TRBD1 (5 bases). CDR3 length equals 14 residues. Trimming took 2 bases from V and 4 from J, leaving 11 bases between them. Germline V CDR1 and CDR2: KGHSY, FQNENV. CDR3 bases: TGTGCCAGCAGCCAAAGGGACGGACCCACTGAAGCTTTCTTT. Its translation: CASSQRDGPTEAFF.

This chain uses TRBV15 with TRBJ2-2; D possibly uses TRBD1 or TRBD2 (5 bases each). The CDR3 extends over 15 amino acids. V was pared by 5 bases and J by 7 bases, with 17 bases between. Germline V gives CDR1 LNHNV, CDR2 YYDKDF (reference sequence). The CDR3: CATSPRRVRGGELFF. CDR3 nucleotides: TGTGCCACCAGCCCCCGGAGAGTGAGGGGCGGGGAGCTGTTTTTT.

Only one count was recorded for this clone. The CDR3: CASSPLGTGGNEQYF. The CDR3 DNA sequence: TGTGCCAGCTCACCACTTGGGACAGGGGGCAACGAGCAGTACTTC. The chain combines TRBV18 with TRBJ2-7, with TRBD1 identical over 12 bases. CDR1 and CDR2 from the germline V gene are KGHSH and LQKENI. The ends lost 1 base at V and 5 bases at J; junction bases unmatched: 3. This CDR3 region has 15 residues.

This clone was detected only once. At the DNA level, this CDR3 is encoded by other sequences in the same sample as well. The chain uses TRBV28 and TRBJ1-4; TRBD1 might be the D (5 bases). The germline V gene has CDR1 MDHEN and CDR2 SYDVKM. V lost 8 bases, J lost 4 bases, and 8 bases lay in between. This CDR3 has 12 residues. The CDR3 is CASAGGNEKLFF. CDR3 bases: TGTGCCAGCGCTGGGGGTAATGAAAAACTGTTTTTT.

This chain joins TRBV10-3 and TRBJ1-2, with 10 bases aligning to TRBD1. The CDR3 is made up of 13 amino acids. V was pared by 8 bases and J by 10 bases, with 10 bases of the junction left unmatched. The V gene's germline CDR1 is ENHRY and CDR2 SYGVKD. CDR3 loop: CAILGTGAVDYTF. DNA of the CDR3: TGTGCCATCCTTGGGACAGGGGCCGTTGACTACACCTTC.

A word on this clone: The same CDR3 arises from other DNA sequences in this sample as well. The chain combines TRBV7-9 with TRBJ2-2; the match to TRBD2 covers 7 bases. CDR1 SEHNR and CDR2 FQNEAQ come from the germline V gene (reference sequence). The CDR3 has 15 amino acids. Unmatched junction bases numbered 9, after V lost 6 bases and J lost 5 bases. The CDR3 DNA reads as TGTGCCAGCAGTCCTAGCGGTGGGGGGACCGGGGAGCTGTTTTTT. This encodes CASSPSGGGTGELFF.

The rearrangement joins TRBV5-1 to TRBJ2-3, with 8 bases fitting TRBD1. Germline lookup yields CDR1 SGHRS and CDR2 YFSETQ. The CDR3 is 14 residues long. V trimming: 4 bases; J trimming: 4 bases; junction bases outside the gene matches: 5. The CDR3 protein is CASSLGQGPDTQYF. CDR3 coding DNA: TGCGCCAGCAGCCTCGGACAGGGACCAGATACGCAGTATTTT. The full variable domain, rest sourced from reference TRBV5-1 and TRBJ2-3, is KAGVTQTPRYLIKTRGQQVTLSCSPISGHRSVSWYQQTPGQGLQFLFEYFSETQRNKGNFPGRFSGRQFSNSRSEMNVSTLELGDSALYLCASSLGQGPDTQYFGPGTRLTVL.

This clone has a single count. V is TRBV7-2 and J is TRBJ2-2; 7 bases line up with TRBD2. CDR1 is SGHTA and CDR2 is FQGNSA in the germline V gene. J gave up 6 bases and V 2 bases, and 6 bases lay outside the gene matches. The CDR3 totals 15 residues. CDR3 residues: CASSLSGGLAGELFF. The CDR3 DNA sequence: TGTGCCAGCAGCTTATCCGGGGGGTTAGCCGGGGAGCTGTTTTTT.

The rearrangement links TRBV27 to TRBJ1-1; 9 nucleotides agree with TRBD1. The CDR3 loop spans 15 amino acids. The V segment lost 4 bases and the J segment 4 bases; nucleotides outside the gene matches: 7. Per germline, CDR1 MNHEY and CDR2 SMNVEV (reference sequence). Here the CDR3 reads CASSSIQGASTEAFF. The CDR3 nucleotides read TGTGCCAGCAGTTCCATACAGGGGGCAAGCACTGAAGCTTTCTTT.

The chain recombines TRBV5-1 with TRBJ2-1; no clear D. Germline-derived CDR1 and CDR2 are SGHRS and YFSETQ. The CDR3 contains 14 residues. V was clipped by 2 bases and J by 7 bases, with 13 bases between them. The CDR3 is CASSFSVNGNEQFF. The CDR3 bases are TGCGCCAGCAGCTTCAGCGTAAATGGGAATGAGCAGTTCTTC.